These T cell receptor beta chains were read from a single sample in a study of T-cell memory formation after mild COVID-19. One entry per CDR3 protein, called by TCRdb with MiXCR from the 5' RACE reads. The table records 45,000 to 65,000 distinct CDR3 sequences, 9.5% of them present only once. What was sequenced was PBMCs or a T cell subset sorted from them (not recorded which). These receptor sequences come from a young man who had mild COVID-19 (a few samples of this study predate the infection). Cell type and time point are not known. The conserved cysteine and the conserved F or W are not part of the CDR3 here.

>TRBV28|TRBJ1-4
ASSPGTGNNEKLF
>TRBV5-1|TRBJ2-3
ASSPSSGTDTQY
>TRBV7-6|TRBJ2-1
ASSPTASQYNEQF
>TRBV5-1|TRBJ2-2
ASSPGRGATGELF
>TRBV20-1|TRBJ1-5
SAHLGVDQPQH
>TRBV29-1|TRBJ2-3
SVEVGGTDTQY
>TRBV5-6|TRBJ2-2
ASSLRPDSLNTGELF
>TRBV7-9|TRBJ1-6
ASSSPRTEPNSPLH
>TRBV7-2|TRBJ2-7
ASSSQFSDEQY
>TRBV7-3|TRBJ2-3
ASSFSGGASADTQY
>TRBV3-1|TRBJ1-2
ASSRQVYYGYT
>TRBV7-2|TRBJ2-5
ASSFFAGQETQY
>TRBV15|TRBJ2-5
ATSRGDGQETQY
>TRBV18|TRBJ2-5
ASSPQGGETQY
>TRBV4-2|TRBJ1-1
ASSQGGGTADTEAF
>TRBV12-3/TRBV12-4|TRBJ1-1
ASSFGRGTEAF
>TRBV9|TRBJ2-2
ASSVGGGNTGELF
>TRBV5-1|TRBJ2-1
ASSHGLADDNEQF
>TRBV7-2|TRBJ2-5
ASSYSSGGAGETQY
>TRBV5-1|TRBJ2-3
ASSLASVLRDTQY
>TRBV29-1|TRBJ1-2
SVASGGVPTFGYT
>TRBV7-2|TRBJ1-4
ASSLDHAGHEKLF
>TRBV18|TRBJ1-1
ASSPGRTIQNTEAF
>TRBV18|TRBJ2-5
ASSPGSGRETQY
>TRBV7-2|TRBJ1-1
ASSSSRTRAGTEAF
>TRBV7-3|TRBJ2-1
ASSLRGLAGAGGDEQF
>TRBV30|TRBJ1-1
AWSEDPQRYTEAF